Following are 2 T cell receptor beta chains from one sample sequenced in a study of shared clonotypes between healthy human individuals. Using immunoSEQ multiplex PCR, the repertoire was profiled, and TCRdb retains in-frame clones only, with some absent. The data hold 500,000 or so clones, with roughly 95% observed a single time. The sequencing input was naive CD4+ T cells sorted from blood. Sample subset: CD45RA+ positively selected. Receptors originate from a woman aged 30 to 39 in good health.

V is TRBV5-1 and J is TRBJ1-1; D is possibly TRBD1 (5 bases). This CDR3 is built from 14 residues. With 3 bases removed from V and 7 bases from J, the gap between germline ends came to 16 bases. Germline V gene sequence: CDR1 SGHRS, CDR2 YFSETQ. In DNA form, the CDR3 reads TGCGCCAGCAGCTCCTCCCTCGGGGGGGATGAAGCTTTCTTT. It is translated as CASSSSLGGDEAFF. The variable domain in full, with the rest retrieved from reference TRBV5-1 and TRBJ1-1, is KAGVTQTPRYLIKTRGQQVTLSCSPISGHRSVSWYQQTPGQGLQFLFEYFSETQRNKGNFPGRFSGRQFSNSRSEMNVSTLELGDSALYLCASSSSLGGDEAFFGQGTRLTVV.

This clone was recorded once. The V gene is TRBV5-6, the J gene TRBJ2-6, with D possibly TRBD2 on 6 matching bases. The germline CDR1 and CDR2 sequences are SGHDT and YYEEEE. V gave up 3 bases and J gave up 3 bases, with 13 bases separating them. The CDR3 has 16 residues. The CDR3 protein is CASSWDVGSGANVLTF. CDR3 DNA sequence: TGTGCCAGCAGCTGGGACGTCGGGAGTGGGGCCAACGTCCTGACTTTC. Drawing the rest from reference TRBV5-6 and TRBJ2-6, the complete variable domain is DAGVTQSPTHLIKTRGQQVTLRCSPKSGHDTVSWYQQALGQGPQFIFQYYEEEERQRGNFPDRFSGHQFPNYSSELNVNALLLGDSALYLCASSWDVGSGANVLTFGAGSRLTVL.